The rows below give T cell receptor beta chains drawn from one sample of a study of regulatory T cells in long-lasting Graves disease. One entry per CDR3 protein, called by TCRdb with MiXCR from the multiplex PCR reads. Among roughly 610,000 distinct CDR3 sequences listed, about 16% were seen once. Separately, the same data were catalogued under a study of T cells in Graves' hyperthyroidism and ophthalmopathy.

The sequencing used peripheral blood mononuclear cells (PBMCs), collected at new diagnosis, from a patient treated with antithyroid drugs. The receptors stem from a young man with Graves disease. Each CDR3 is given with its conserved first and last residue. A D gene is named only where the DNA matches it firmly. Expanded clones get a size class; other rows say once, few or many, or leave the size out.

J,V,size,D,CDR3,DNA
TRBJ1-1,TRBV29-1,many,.,CSGGVNTEAFF,TGCAGCGGCGGGGTGAACACTGAAGCTTTCTTT
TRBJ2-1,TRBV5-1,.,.,CASSLVDSSYNEQFF,TGCGCCAGCAGCTTGGTGGACAGCTCCTACAATGAGCAGTTCTTC
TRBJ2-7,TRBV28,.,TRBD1,CASSSTGTGLHEQYF,TGTGCCAGCAGTTCGACCGGGACAGGGCTGCACGAGCAGTACTTC
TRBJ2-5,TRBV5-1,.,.,CASTYSGTAQETQYF,TGCGCCAGCACCTACTCGGGGACTGCCCAAGAGACCCAGTACTTC
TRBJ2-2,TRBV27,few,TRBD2,CASSLSVIGGVNTGELFF,TGTGCCAGCAGTTTATCCGTCATTGGGGGGGTGAACACCGGGGAGCTGTTTTTT
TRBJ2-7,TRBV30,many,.,CAWSVSTVYEQYF,TGTGCCTGGAGTGTATCAACAGTATACGAGCAGTACTTC
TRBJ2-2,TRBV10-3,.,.,CAIRGDAERNGELFF,TGTGCCATCCGTGGCGACGCCGAGCGCAACGGGGAGCTGTTTTTT
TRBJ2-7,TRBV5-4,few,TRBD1,CASSSGGRGSDDEQYF,TGTGCCAGCAGCTCGGGCGGCAGGGGGTCTGATGACGAGCAGTACTTC
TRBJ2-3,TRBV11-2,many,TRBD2,CASSLTSGANTDTQYF,TGTGCCAGCAGCTTAACTAGCGGAGCGAACACAGATACGCAGTATTTT
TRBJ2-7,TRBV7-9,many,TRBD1,CASSPHRDRDSYEQYF,TGTGCCAGCAGCCCCCACCGGGACAGGGACTCCTACGAGCAGTACTTC